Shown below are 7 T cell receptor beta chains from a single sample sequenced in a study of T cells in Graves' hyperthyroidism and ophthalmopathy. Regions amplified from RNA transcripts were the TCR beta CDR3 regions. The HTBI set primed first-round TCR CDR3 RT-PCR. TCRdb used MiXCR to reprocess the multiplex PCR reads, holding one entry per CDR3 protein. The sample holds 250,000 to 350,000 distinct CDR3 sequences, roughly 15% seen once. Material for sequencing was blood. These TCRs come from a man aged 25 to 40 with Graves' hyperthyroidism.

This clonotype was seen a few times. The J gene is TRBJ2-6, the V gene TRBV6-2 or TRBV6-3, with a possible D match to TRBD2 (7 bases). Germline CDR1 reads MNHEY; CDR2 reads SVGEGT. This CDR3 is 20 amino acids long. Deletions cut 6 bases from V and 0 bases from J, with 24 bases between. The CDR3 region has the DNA TGTGCCAGCAGAGCCCCATCGGGGAGGGGGATGAGCTCTGGGGCCAACGTCCTGACTTTC. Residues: CASRAPSGRGMSSGANVLTF.

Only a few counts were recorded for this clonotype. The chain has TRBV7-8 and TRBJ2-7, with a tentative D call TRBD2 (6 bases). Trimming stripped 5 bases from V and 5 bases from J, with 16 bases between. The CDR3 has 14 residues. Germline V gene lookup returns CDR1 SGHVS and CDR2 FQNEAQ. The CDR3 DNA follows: TGTGCCAGCAGCCTGCAGCGGGTCGGGAACGAGCAGTACTTC. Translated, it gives CASSLQRVGNEQYF.

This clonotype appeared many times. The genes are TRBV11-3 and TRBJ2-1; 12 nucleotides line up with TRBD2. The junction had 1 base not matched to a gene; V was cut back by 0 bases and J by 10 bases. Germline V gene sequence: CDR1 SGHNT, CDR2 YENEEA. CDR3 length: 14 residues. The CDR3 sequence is CASSLDGLAGEQFF. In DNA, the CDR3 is TGTGCCAGCAGCTTAGACGGACTAGCGGGAGAGCAGTTCTTC.

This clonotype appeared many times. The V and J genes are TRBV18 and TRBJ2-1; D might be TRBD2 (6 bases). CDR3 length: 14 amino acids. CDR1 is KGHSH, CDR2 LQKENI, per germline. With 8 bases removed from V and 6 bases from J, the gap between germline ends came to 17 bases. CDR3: CASAMRLEGNEQFF. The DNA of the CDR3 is TGTGCCAGCGCTATGAGACTAGAAGGCAATGAGCAGTTCTTC.

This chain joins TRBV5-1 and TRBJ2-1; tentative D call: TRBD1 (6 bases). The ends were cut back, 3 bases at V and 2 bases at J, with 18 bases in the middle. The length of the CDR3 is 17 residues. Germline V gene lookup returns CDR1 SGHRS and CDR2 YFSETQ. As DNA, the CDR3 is TGCGCCAGCAGCTCCTGGCTGGGGGCAGGGGCCTACAATGAGCAGTTCTTC. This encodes CASSSWLGAGAYNEQFF.

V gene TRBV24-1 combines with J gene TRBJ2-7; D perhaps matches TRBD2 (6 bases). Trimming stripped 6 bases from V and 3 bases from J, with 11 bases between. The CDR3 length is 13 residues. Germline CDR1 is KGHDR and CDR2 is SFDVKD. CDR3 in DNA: TGTGCCACCAGTTGGGGTAGCGGCTACGAGCAGTACTTC. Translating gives CATSWGSGYEQYF.

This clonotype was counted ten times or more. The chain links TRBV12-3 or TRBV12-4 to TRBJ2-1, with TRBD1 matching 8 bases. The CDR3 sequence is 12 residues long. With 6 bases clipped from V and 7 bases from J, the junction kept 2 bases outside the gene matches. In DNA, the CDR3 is TGTGCCAGCAGAAGGGACAGGAATGAGCAGTTCTTC. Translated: CASRRDRNEQFF.